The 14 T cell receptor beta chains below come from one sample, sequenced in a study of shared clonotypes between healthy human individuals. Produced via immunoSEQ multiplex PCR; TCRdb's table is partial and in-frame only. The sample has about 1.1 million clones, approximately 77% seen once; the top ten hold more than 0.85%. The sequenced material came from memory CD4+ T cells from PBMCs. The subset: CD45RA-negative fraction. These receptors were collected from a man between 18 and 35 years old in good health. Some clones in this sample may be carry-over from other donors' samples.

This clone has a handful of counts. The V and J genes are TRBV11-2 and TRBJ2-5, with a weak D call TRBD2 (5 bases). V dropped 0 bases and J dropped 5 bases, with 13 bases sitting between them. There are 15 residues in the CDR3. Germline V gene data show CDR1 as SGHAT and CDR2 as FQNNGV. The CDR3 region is CASSLDRERWETQYF. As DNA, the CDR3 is TGTGCCAGCAGCTTAGATAGGGAGCGGTGGGAGACCCAGTACTTC.

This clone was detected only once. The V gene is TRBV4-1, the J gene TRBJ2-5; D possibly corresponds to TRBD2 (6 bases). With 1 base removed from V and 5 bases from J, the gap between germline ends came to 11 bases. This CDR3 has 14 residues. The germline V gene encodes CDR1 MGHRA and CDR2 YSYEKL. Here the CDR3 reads CASSQADGSETQYF. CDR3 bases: TGCGCCAGCAGCCAAGCAGACGGGAGTGAGACCCAGTACTTC.

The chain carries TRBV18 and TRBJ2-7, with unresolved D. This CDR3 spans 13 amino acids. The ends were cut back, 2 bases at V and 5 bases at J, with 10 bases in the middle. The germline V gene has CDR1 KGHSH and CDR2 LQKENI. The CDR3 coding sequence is TGTGCCAGCTCACCATTGGTCCGGGACGAGCAGTACTTC. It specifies CASSPLVRDEQYF.

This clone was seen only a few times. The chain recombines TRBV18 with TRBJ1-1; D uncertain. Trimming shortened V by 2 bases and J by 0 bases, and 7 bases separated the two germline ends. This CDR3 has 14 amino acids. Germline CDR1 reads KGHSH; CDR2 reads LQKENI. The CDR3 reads CASSPTNMNTEAFF. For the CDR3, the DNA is TGTGCCAGCTCACCAACGAACATGAACACTGAAGCTTTCTTT.

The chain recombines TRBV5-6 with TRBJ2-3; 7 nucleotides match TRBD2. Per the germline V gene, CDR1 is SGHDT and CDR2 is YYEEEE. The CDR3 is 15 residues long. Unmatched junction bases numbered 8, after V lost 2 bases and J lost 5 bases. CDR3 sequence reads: CASSFEPSGVDTQYF. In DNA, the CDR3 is TGTGCCAGCAGCTTTGAACCTAGCGGCGTAGATACGCAGTATTTT.

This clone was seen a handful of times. CDR3 in amino acids: CASSPLPGQGSDTQYF. The CDR3 nucleotides are TGCGCCAGCAGCCCTCTTCCGGGACAGGGATCAGATACGCAGTATTTT. The gene calls are TRBV5-1 and TRBJ2-3, with 9 bases identical to TRBD1. CDR1 and CDR2 (germline): SGHRS, YFSETQ. This CDR3 spans 16 amino acids. V shed 4 bases and J 4 bases; nucleotides not matched to a gene: 10.

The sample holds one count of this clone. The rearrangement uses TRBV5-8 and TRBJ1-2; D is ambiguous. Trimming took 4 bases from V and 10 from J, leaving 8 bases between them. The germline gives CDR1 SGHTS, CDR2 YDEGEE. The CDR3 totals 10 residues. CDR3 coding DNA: TGTGCCAGCAGCCTGACAACCTACACCTTC. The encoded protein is CASSLTTYTF.

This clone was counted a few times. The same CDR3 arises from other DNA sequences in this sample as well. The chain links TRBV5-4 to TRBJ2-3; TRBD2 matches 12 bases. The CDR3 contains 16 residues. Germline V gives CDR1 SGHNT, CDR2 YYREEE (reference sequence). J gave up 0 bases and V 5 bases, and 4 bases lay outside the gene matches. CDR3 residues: CASSRGLAGSTDTQYF. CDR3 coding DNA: TGTGCCAGCAGTCGTGGACTAGCGGGGAGCACAGATACGCAGTATTTT.

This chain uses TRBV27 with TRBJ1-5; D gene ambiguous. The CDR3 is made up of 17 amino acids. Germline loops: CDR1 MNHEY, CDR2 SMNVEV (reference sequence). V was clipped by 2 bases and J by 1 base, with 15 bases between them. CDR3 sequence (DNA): TGTGCCAGCAGTTTAAGACTGTCCCCGGGGAGCAATCAGCCCCAGCATTTT. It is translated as CASSLRLSPGSNQPQHF.

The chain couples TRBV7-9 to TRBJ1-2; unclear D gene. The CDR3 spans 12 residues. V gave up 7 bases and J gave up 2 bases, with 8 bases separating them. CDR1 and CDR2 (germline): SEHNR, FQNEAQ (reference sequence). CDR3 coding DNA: TGTGCCAGCACGGGCGACAACTATGGCTACACCTTC. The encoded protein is CASTGDNYGYTF.

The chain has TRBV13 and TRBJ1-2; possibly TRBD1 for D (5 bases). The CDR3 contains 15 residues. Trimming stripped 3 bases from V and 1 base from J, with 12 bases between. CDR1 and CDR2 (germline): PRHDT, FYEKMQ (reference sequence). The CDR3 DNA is TGTGCCAGCAGCTTCCGAACAGGACTTAACTATGGCTACACCTTC. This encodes CASSFRTGLNYGYTF.

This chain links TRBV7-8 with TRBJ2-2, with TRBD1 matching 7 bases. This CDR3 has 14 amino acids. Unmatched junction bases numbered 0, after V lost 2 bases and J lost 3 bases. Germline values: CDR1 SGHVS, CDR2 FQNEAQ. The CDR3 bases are TGTGCCAGCAGCTTAAGGGGGCACACCGGGGAGCTGTTTTTT. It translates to CASSLRGHTGELFF.

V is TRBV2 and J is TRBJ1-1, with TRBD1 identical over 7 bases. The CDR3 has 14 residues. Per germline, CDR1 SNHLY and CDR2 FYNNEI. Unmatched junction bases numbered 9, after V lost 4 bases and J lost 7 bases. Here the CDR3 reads CASSANRDSVEAFF. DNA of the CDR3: TGTGCCAGCAGTGCTAACCGGGACAGCGTTGAAGCTTTCTTT.

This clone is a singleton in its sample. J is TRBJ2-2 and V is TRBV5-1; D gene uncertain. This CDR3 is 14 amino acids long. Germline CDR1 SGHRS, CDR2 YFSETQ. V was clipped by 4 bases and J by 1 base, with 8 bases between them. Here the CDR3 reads CASSVDGNTGELFF. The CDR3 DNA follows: TGCGCCAGCAGCGTGGACGGGAACACCGGGGAGCTGTTTTTT.